These 30 T cell receptor beta chains were sequenced from one sample in a study of Graves' ophthalmopathy and Graves' hyperthyroidism listed by TCRdb under 2018. TCRdb records Illumina HiSeq 2000 as the sequencer. For repertoire sequencing, the TCR beta CDR3 regions were amplified from RNA transcripts. The first round of RT-PCR was done with HTBI primers and the Qiagen OneStep RT-PCR kit, and was followed by a second round of multiplex PCR, then size selection and purification. The public reads were quality trimmed at Q25 with fastp and then assembled into clones with MiXCR by TCRdb, keeping productive beta chains. When rows share a CDR3 protein, they turn into one entry using the most common DNA and genes. Here the sample has around 600,000 distinct CDR3 sequences; roughly 39% occur a single time. Over 2.5% of the sample is in the top ten clones. The sample taken for sequencing was peripheral blood. These receptors all stem from an adult man with Graves' ophthalmopathy.

The chain uses TRBV15 and TRBJ2-7; D unclear. Trimming removed 1 base from V and 7 bases from J, with 14 bases in between. The CDR3 is 14 amino acids. Germline V gene lookup returns CDR1 LNHNV and CDR2 YYDKDF (reference sequence). CDR3 protein: CATSRVQTYNEQYF. The CDR3 DNA reads as TGTGCCACCAGCAGAGTACAGACCTACAATGAGCAGTACTTC.

The chain combines TRBV6-5 with TRBJ2-5; D is ambiguous. The CDR3 consists of 10 residues. CDR1 is MNHEY, CDR2 SVGAGI, per germline. The germline V and J ends were trimmed by 6 bases and 9 bases, with 8 bases remaining between them. CDR3 bases: TGTGCCAGCAGGACCCCGGCCCAGTACTTC. Translated: CASRTPAQYF.

The V gene is TRBV12-3 or TRBV12-4, the J gene TRBJ1-5, with 7 nucleotides matching TRBD1. The V and J ends lost 5 bases and 7 bases, in that order; junction bases with no gene match: 8. The CDR3 is 14 residues long. CDR3 sequence reads: CASSPTGDGQPQHF. In nucleotides, the CDR3 is TGTGCCAGCAGTCCAACAGGGGACGGGCAGCCCCAGCATTTT.

The chain employs TRBV11-2 and TRBJ2-5, with 8 bases lining up with TRBD2. The junction had 15 bases not matched to a gene; V was cut back by 5 bases and J by 7 bases. This CDR3 is 16 amino acids long. Germline V CDR1 and CDR2: SGHAT, FQNNGV. Here the CDR3 reads CASSGGLANDEATQYF. CDR3 DNA: TGTGCCAGCAGCGGCGGACTAGCAAACGATGAAGCGACCCAGTACTTC.

The chain combines TRBV20-1 with TRBJ1-6, with TRBD1 as a possible D gene (5 bases). CDR1 and CDR2 (germline): DFQATT, SNEGSKA (reference sequence). V lost 3 bases and J 10 bases, leaving 13 bases between the germline ends. The CDR3 totals 13 residues. The CDR3 protein is CSASAAQGSPLHF. Here the CDR3 DNA reads TGCAGTGCTAGTGCCGCCCAGGGATCACCCCTCCACTTT.

This clonotype was detected ten times or more. V and J are TRBV7-9 and TRBJ1-6; 7 bases line up with TRBD1. The CDR3 runs 14 residues. Germline loops: CDR1 SEHNR, CDR2 FQNEAQ (reference sequence). The ends lost 2 bases at V and 9 bases at J; junction bases unmatched: 4. CDR3 coding DNA: TGTGCCAGCAGCTTAACGCAGGGGGTTTCACCCCTCCACTTT. It encodes CASSLTQGVSPLHF.

This clonotype has at least ten counts. The junction departs from germline at one end; a sequencing error may be responsible. The rearrangement joins TRBV11-2 to TRBJ1-3, with D tentatively TRBD1 (5 bases). The CDR3 contains 14 residues. CDR1 is SGHAT and CDR2 is FQNNGV in the germline V gene. CDR3 DNA: TGTGCCAACAGCTTAGGGGTCTCTGGAAACACCATATATTTT. It encodes CANSLGVSGNTIYF.

At least ten counts were recorded for this clonotype. Its ends do not fully match the called genes, so a read error is possible. The CDR3 protein is CASSLDRNQPQHF. The DNA of the CDR3 is TGCGCCAGCAGCTTGGATCGCAATCAGCCCCAGCATTTT. The chain recombines TRBV7-3 with TRBJ1-5; D unresolved. Germline V gene lookup returns CDR1 SGHTA and CDR2 FQGTGA. This CDR3 is 13 amino acids long.

The gene calls are TRBV2 and TRBJ1-2; D may be TRBD1 (6 bases). Trimming shortened V by 6 bases and J by 4 bases, and 15 bases separated the two germline ends. The CDR3 has 14 residues. CDR1 SNHLY and CDR2 FYNNEI come from the germline V gene. CDR3 DNA sequence: TGTGCCAGCAGCCAAGAGGGACACCGCTATGGCTACACCTTC. Encoded protein: CASSQEGHRYGYTF.

There are a few counts of this clonotype. The chain combines TRBV7-2 with TRBJ2-7; 12 nucleotides line up with TRBD2. The CDR3 has 17 residues. Germline V gene data show CDR1 as SGHTA and CDR2 as FQGNSA. V trimming: 5 bases; J trimming: 3 bases; junction bases outside the gene matches: 11. The CDR3 loop is CASSLIVGTSGLYEQYF. CDR3 sequence (DNA): TGTGCCAGCAGCCTCATAGTCGGGACTAGCGGGCTCTACGAGCAGTACTTC. Full variable domain (rest looked up from reference TRBV7-2 and TRBJ2-7): GAGVSQSPSNKVTEKGKDVELRCDPISGHTALYWYRQSLGQGLEFLIYFQGNSAPDKSGLPSDRFSAERTGGSVSTLTIQRTQQEDSAVYLCASSLIVGTSGLYEQYFGPGTRLTVT.

CDR3 amino acids: CATRTGDGSYEQYF. Here the CDR3 DNA reads TGTGCCACTAGGACAGGGGACGGATCCTACGAGCAGTACTTC. The chain recombines TRBV10-3 with TRBJ2-7; 9 bases map to TRBD1. Germline CDR1 ENHRY, CDR2 SYGVKD. After removal of 10 bases from V and 1 base from J, the junction contained 8 bases not matched to a gene. This CDR3 has 14 residues.

This clonotype was seen a handful of times. The genes are TRBV25-1 and TRBJ2-1; perhaps TRBD1 as D (6 bases). Trimming took off 7 bases at V and 0 bases at J, with 10 bases between the two ends. Germline-derived CDR1 and CDR2 are MGHDK and SYGVNS. This CDR3 comprises 14 residues. The CDR3 bases are TGTGCCAGCAACGACAGGAGCTCCTACAATGAGCAGTTCTTC. Protein sequence: CASNDRSSYNEQFF.

There are many counts of this clonotype. V usage is TRBV19 and J usage is TRBJ1-2; 7 nucleotides line up with TRBD1. V shed 8 bases and J 8 bases; nucleotides not matched to a gene: 11. In germline, CDR1 is LNHDA, CDR2 SQIVND (reference sequence). This CDR3 has 13 residues. CDR3 in DNA: TGTGCCAGTGGGCCGACAGGGATGGACGGCTACACCTTC. It specifies CASGPTGMDGYTF.

A single count supports this clonotype. The chain is built from TRBV20-1 and TRBJ1-1; unclear D gene. The V gene's germline CDR1 is DFQATT and CDR2 SNEGSKA (reference sequence). The CDR3 has 14 residues. Trimming took 6 bases from V and 4 from J, leaving 18 bases between them. This CDR3 is CSASSLGFVTEAFF. Here the CDR3 DNA reads TGCAGTGCCAGTAGTCTAGGGTTTGTCACTGAAGCTTTCTTT.

This clonotype was seen ten or more times. The CDR3 DNA reads as TGTGCCAGCAGCTCGGCGGGTGAAGCTTTCTTT. It yields the protein CASSSAGEAFF. The chain links TRBV5-8 to TRBJ1-1; D call uncertain. CDR1 SGHTS and CDR2 YDEGEE come from the germline V gene. V shed 3 bases and J shed 7 bases, with 7 bases lying between them. The CDR3 contains 11 residues.

The chain carries TRBV27 and TRBJ2-7; 9 bases line up with TRBD1. The V and J ends lost 1 base and 4 bases, in that order; junction bases with no gene match: 8. The CDR3 runs 16 residues. Germline CDR1 reads MNHEY; CDR2 reads SMNVEV (reference sequence). The CDR3 sequence: CASSLWAGTGNYEQYF. CDR3 in DNA: TGTGCCAGCAGTTTATGGGCCGGGACAGGGAATTACGAGCAGTACTTC.

The V and J genes are TRBV29-1 and TRBJ1-3, with a possible D match to TRBD1 (6 bases). CDR3 size: 14 residues. Germline V gene data show CDR1 as SQVTM and CDR2 as ANQGSEA. V lost 8 bases, J lost 0 bases, and 14 bases lay in between. The CDR3 nucleotides are TGCAGCATAATGACAGGCACCTCTGGAAACACCATATATTTT. Amino acid sequence: CSIMTGTSGNTIYF.

This sequence joins TRBV14 and TRBJ2-1; tentatively, D is TRBD1 or TRBD2 (5 bases each). The CDR3 runs to 14 residues. V gave up 4 bases and J gave up 5 bases, with 12 bases separating them. Germline values: CDR1 SGHDN, CDR2 FVKESK. The CDR3 sequence: CASSLGRRHNEQFF. CDR3 bases: TGTGCCAGCAGCCTGGGACGGCGCCACAATGAGCAGTTCTTC.

This clonotype showed up many times. J is TRBJ2-5 and V is TRBV24-1; 7 bases match TRBD1. The CDR3 runs 15 residues. Looked up from germline, CDR1 is KGHDR and CDR2 is SFDVKD. V was pared by 2 bases and J by 2 bases, with 4 bases of the junction left unmatched. CDR3 region: CATSDSGTAQETQYF. The CDR3 region has the DNA TGTGCCACCAGTGATTCCGGGACAGCACAAGAGACCCAGTACTTC.

For the CDR3, the DNA is TGTGCCAGCAGCCAAGGTTGGAGTAATGAAAAACTGTTTTTT. As protein: CASSQGWSNEKLFF. V is TRBV14 and J is TRBJ1-4; D ambiguous. The CDR3 consists of 14 residues. The germline V and J ends were trimmed by 1 base and 4 bases, with 7 bases remaining between them. The germline gives CDR1 SGHDN, CDR2 FVKESK.

To note about this clonotype: A clone one base away is much larger, so this may be a read error. The rearrangement uses TRBV9 and TRBJ1-3; no clear D. The CDR3 has 16 amino acids. From germline, CDR1 is SGDLS and CDR2 YYNGEE. Trimming cost V 4 bases and J 2 bases, with 16 bases left between them. The CDR3 bases are TGTGCCAGCAGCCTCTTCGACCGACTCCCTGGAAACACCATATATTTT. It translates to CASSLFDRLPGNTIYF. Drawing the rest from reference TRBV9 and TRBJ1-3, the complete variable domain is DSGVTQTPKHLITATGQRVTLRCSPRSGDLSVYWYQQSLDQGLQFLIQYYNGEERAKGNILERFSAQQFPDLHSELNLSSLELGDSALYFCASSLFDRLPGNTIYFGEGSWLTVV.

The V call is TRBV2, the J call TRBJ2-5; the match to TRBD2 covers 7 bases. V lost 8 bases, J lost 3 bases, and 12 bases stayed unmatched. Germline V gives CDR1 SNHLY, CDR2 FYNNEI. The CDR3 has 15 amino acids. CDR3 in DNA: TGTGCCAGCGAGCAGGACGGGACTACGAAAGAGACCCAGTACTTC. Its protein is CASEQDGTTKETQYF.

Notes on this clonotype: A read error may produce the germline difference seen at one junction end. V and J are TRBV10-3 and TRBJ2-2; 7 bases map to TRBD1. The CDR3 sequence is 18 residues long. CDR1 is ENHRY, CDR2 SYGVKD, per germline. The CDR3 coding sequence is TGTGCCAGCAGTGTACACCCCTTCCGGACAGGTGTTTGGGGGGAGCTGTTTTTT. Translating gives CASSVHPFRTGVWGELFF.

Comments on this clonotype: With a much larger clone just one base away, this may be a read error. V is TRBV9 and J is TRBJ2-7; 7 nucleotides align to TRBD1. Germline trimming cut 1 base from V and 7 bases from J; bases unmatched to any gene: 8. The length of the CDR3 is 14 residues. The germline gives CDR1 SGDLS, CDR2 YYNGEE. The CDR3 coding sequence is TGTGCCAGCAGCGTAAAGGGACAGTACCAAGAGCAGTACTTC. Translation gives CASSVKGQYQEQYF.

To note about this clonotype: This clone may be a read error of a much larger clone one base away. This chain connects TRBV7-2 to TRBJ2-2; D possibly corresponds to TRBD1 (6 bases). Germline CDR1 reads SGHTA; CDR2 reads FQGNSA. Trimming pared 1 base from V and 1 base from J, leaving 13 bases between. The CDR3 runs 17 residues. The CDR3: CASSLVGTRVNTGELFF. CDR3 DNA: TGTGCCAGCAGCTTAGTTGGGACACGGGTGAACACCGGGGAGCTGTTTTTT.

CDR3 DNA sequence: TGTGCCAGCAGCTTAGGGTCAGGGATGGACACTGAAGCTTTCTTT. This gives the protein CASSLGSGMDTEAFF. The V gene is TRBV7-9, the J gene TRBJ1-1, with D possibly TRBD1 on 5 matching bases. This CDR3 has 15 residues. V was trimmed by 1 base and J by 3 bases, leaving 12 bases between them. CDR1 and CDR2 from the germline V gene are SEHNR and FQNEAQ (reference sequence).

The chain employs TRBV15 and TRBJ2-1; possible D gene TRBD2, 5 bases. Trimming took off 0 bases at V and 1 base at J, with 7 bases between the two ends. The germline V gene has CDR1 LNHNV and CDR2 YYDKDF (reference sequence). The CDR3 consists of 15 residues. The CDR3 region is CATSREAGSYNEQFF. For the CDR3, the DNA is TGTGCCACCAGCAGAGAGGCGGGTTCCTACAATGAGCAGTTCTTC.

The genes are TRBV19 and TRBJ1-2; D remains unclear. The germline V gene has CDR1 LNHDA and CDR2 SQIVND (reference sequence). Trimming left V 4 bases short and J 12 bases short, with 12 bases between. The CDR3 is 11 residues long. The chain's CDR3 is CASSTRGEHTF. The CDR3 DNA sequence: TGTGCCAGTAGTACCCGGGGAGAGCACACCTTC. Using reference TRBV19 and TRBJ1-2 for the parts outside the CDR3, the full variable domain is DGGITQSPKYLFRKEGQNVTLSCEQNLNHDAMYWYRQDPGQGLRLIYYSQIVNDFQKGDIAEGYSVSREKKESFPLTVTSAQKNPTAFYLCASSTRGEHTFGSGTRLTVV.

Details on this clonotype: Just one base apart from a much larger clone, this may be a read error. The CDR3 region is CASSERGAGRTFF. The CDR3 bases are TGTGCCAGCAGTGAACGGGGGGCAGGGAGGACTTTCTTT. The chain uses TRBV25-1 and TRBJ1-1, with D possibly being TRBD1 (6 bases). The CDR3 loop spans 13 amino acids. The V gene lost 2 bases and the J gene lost 12 bases, with 16 bases spanning the gap. The germline V gene encodes CDR1 MGHDK and CDR2 SYGVNS.

This clonotype was picked up many times. This sequence joins TRBV5-1 and TRBJ1-6; 7 nucleotides match TRBD1. The CDR3 totals 14 residues. Per germline, CDR1 SGHRS and CDR2 YFSETQ. The ends lost 6 bases at V and 7 bases at J; junction bases unmatched: 7. For the CDR3, the DNA is TGCGCCAGCAACCCCGGGACAGAGAATTCACCCCTCCACTTT. Translated, it gives CASNPGTENSPLHF.